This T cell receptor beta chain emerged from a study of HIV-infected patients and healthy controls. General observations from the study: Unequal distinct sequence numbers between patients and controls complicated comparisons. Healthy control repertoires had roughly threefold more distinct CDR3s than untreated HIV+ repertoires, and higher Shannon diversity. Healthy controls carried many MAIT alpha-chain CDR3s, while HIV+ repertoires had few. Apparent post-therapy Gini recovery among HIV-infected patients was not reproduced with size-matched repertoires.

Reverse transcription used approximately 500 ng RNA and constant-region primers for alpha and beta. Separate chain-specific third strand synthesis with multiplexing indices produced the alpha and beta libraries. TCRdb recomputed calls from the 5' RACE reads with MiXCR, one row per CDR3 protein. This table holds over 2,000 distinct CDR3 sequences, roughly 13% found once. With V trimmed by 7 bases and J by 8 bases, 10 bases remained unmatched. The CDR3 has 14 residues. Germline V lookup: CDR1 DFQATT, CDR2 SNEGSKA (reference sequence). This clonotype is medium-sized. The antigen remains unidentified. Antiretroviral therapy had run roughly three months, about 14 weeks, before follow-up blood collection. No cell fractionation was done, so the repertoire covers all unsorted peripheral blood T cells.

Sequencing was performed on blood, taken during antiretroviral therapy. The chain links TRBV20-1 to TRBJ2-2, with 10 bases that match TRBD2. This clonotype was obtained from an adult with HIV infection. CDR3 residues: CSVRAGGPSGELFF. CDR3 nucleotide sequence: TGCAGTGTCAGAGCGGGAGGGCCTAGTGGGGAGCTGTTTTTT.